This TCR beta chain emerged from a study of identical twins. The V gene end was trimmed by 5 bases and the J gene end by 3 bases; junction bases not matched to a gene: 7. This CDR3 is 14 amino acids long. TCRdb called the 5' RACE reads again in MiXCR, with one record for every CDR3 protein. The sample has around 530,000 distinct CDR3 sequences, nearly 15% seen once. The same sample was also studied in work on yellow fever vaccine responses in identical twins.

The TCR was taken from a woman in her late teens or twenties in good health. Sequencing input: CD4+ T cells sorted from blood. This rearrangement joins TRBV12-3 or TRBV12-4 to TRBJ2-7; 7 bases align to TRBD2. This CDR3 is CASSPGRVYYEQYF. The CDR3, as DNA: TGTGCCAGCAGTCCTGGGAGGGTCTACTACGAGCAGTACTTC.